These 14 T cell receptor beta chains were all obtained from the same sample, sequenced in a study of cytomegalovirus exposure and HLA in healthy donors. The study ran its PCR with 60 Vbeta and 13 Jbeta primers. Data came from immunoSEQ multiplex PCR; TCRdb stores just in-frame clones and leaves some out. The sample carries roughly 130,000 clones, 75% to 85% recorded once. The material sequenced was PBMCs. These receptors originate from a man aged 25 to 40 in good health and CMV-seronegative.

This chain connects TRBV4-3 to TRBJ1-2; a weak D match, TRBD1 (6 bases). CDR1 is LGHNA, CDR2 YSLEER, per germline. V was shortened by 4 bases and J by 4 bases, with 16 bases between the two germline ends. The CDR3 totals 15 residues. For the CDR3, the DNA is TGCGCCAGCAGCCTAAGCCCAGGGGTGCCCTATGGCTACACCTTC. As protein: CASSLSPGVPYGYTF.

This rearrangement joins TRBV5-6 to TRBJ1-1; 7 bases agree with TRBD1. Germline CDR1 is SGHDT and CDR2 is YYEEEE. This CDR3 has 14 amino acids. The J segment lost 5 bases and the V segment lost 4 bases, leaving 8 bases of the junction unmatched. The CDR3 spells CASSPWDSRTEAFF. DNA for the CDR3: TGTGCCAGCAGCCCCTGGGACAGTCGGACTGAAGCTTTCTTT. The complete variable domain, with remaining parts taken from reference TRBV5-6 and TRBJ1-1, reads DAGVTQSPTHLIKTRGQQVTLRCSPKSGHDTVSWYQQALGQGPQFIFQYYEEEERQRGNFPDRFSGHQFPNYSSELNVNALLLGDSALYLCASSPWDSRTEAFFGQGTRLTVV.

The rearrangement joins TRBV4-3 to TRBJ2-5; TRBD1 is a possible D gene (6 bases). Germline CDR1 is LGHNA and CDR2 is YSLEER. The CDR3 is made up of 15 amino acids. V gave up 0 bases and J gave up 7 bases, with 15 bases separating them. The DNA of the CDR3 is TGCGCCAGCAGCCAAGACCTTGGACAGCCCAGGACCCAGTACTTC. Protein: CASSQDLGQPRTQYF.

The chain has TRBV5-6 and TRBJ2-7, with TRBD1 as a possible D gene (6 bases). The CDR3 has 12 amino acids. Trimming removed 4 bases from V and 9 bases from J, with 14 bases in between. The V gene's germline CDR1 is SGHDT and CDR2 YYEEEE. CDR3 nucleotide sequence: TGTGCCAGCAGCAGTGGACAGAAAAGGCAGTACTTC. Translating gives CASSSGQKRQYF.

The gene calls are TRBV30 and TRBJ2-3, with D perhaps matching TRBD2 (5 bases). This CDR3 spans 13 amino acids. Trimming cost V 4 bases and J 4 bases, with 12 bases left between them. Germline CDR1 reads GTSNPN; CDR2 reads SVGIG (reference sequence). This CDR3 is CAWTAGGPDTQYF. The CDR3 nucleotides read TGTGCCTGGACAGCTGGAGGTCCAGATACGCAGTATTTT.

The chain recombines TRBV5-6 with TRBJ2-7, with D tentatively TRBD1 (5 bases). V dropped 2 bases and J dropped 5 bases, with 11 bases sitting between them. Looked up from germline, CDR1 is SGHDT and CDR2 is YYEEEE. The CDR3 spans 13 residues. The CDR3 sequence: CASSFQGLNEQYF. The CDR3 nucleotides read TGTGCCAGCAGCTTTCAGGGATTAAACGAGCAGTACTTC. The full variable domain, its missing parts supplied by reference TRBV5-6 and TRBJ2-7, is DAGVTQSPTHLIKTRGQQVTLRCSPKSGHDTVSWYQQALGQGPQFIFQYYEEEERQRGNFPDRFSGHQFPNYSSELNVNALLLGDSALYLCASSFQGLNEQYFGPGTRLTVT.

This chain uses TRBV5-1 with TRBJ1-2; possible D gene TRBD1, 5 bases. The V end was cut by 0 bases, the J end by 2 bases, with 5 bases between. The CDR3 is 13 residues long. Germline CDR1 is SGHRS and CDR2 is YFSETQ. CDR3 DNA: TGCGCCAGCAGCTTGGGACAGAACTATGGCTACACCTTC. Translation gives CASSLGQNYGYTF.

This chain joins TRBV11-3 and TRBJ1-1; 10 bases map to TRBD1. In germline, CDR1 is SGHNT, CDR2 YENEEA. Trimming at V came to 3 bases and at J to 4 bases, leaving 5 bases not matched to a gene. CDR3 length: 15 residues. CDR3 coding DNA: TGTGCCAGCAGCTTTGGGACAGGGGTAAGCACTGAAGCTTTCTTT. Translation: CASSFGTGVSTEAFF.

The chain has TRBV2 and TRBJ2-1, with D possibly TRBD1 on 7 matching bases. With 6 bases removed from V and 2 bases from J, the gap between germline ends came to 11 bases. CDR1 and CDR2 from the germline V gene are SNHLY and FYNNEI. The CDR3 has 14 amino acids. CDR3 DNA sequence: TGTGCCAGCAGGGACAGGACTACCTACAATGAGCAGTTCTTC. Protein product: CASRDRTTYNEQFF.

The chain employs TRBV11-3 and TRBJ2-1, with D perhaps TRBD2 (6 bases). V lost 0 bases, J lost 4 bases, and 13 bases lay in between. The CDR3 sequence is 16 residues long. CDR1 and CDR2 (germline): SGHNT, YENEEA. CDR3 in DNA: TGTGCCAGCAGCTTAGATAGCGCTAGCGCGTACAATGAGCAGTTCTTC. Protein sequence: CASSLDSASAYNEQFF.

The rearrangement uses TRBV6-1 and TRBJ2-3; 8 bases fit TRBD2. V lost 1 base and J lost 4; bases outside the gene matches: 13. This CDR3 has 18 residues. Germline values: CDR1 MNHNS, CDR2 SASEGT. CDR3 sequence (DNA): TGTGCCAGCAGTGAAGGAGCGGGAGAGGGGTTTGTTGCAGATACGCAGTATTTT. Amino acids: CASSEGAGEGFVADTQYF.

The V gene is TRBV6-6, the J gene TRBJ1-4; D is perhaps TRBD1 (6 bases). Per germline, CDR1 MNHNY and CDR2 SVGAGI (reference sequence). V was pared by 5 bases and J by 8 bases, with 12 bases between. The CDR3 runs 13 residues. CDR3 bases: TGTGCCAGCAGTACAGGGATAGGGGAAAAACTGTTTTTT. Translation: CASSTGIGEKLFF.

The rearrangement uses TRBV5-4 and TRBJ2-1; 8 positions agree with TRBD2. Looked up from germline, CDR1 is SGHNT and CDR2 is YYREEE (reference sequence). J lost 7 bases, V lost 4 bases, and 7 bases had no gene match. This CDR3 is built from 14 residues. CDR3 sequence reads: CASSPDGTSNEQFF. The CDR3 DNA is TGTGCCAGCAGCCCGGACGGGACTAGTAATGAGCAGTTCTTC.

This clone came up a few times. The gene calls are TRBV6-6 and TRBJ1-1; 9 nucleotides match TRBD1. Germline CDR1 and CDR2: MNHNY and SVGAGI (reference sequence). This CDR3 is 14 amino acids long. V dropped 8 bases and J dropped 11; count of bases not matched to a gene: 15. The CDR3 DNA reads TGTGCCAGCGCAGCCTCGGCGGACAGGGGACGGGCTTTCTTT. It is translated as CASAASADRGRAFF.